This record concerns one T cell receptor (beta chain) sequence. Antigen unknown. This is likely a read error, given that the CDR3 carries no conserved phenylalanine or tryptophan at its end. This record comes from a study of tumor-infiltrating lymphocytes in primary liver carcinoma. At the level of the study: The yield of productive TCRbeta reads per sample was roughly 3.65 to 7.13 million and was similar across tissue types. Overall study results and limits: Between tumor regions, pairs overlapped more than tumor-adjacent and tumor-blood pairs did. It was in tumors, not blood, that the top-250-clone fraction was significantly higher (p = 0.039).

From roughly 20-30 mg of unsorted bulk tissue, DNA and RNA were co-extracted together. The patients lived with chronic HBV infection and had not yet received any treatment. TCR beta cDNA was prepared out of about 530 ng total RNA by means of a constant-region primer. Modified slightly, ARM-PCR produced TCR beta libraries over three nested multiplex PCR rounds. MiXCR was run by TCRdb on the multiplex PCR reads, yielding one entry per CDR3 protein. The sample holds more than 70,000 distinct CDR3 sequences; approximately 70% are singletons and the top ten take roughly 28%. The origin of this receptor is a man aged 35 to 55 with primary liver carcinoma and hepatitis B virus infection. The sample was tumor-adjacent normal liver tissue.

The CDR3 region has the DNA TGTGCCAGTAGTGATAACCCCCACGGTGGCAATCAGCCCCAGCATTTA. Its translation: CASSDNPHGGNQPQHL. The V and J genes are TRBV6-1 and TRBJ1-5; no definite D call. The germline gives CDR1 MNHNS, CDR2 SASEGT. The CDR3 has 16 residues.